The entry below gives a single TCR beta chain sequence along with its context. Assay used: immunoSEQ multiplex PCR; TCRdb lists only in-frame clones, some missing. The sample includes roughly 660,000 clones, 90% of them seen just once. This sample is part of a study of shared clonotypes between healthy human individuals. The V gene's germline CDR1 is MNHEY and CDR2 SMNVEV (reference sequence). V was trimmed by 2 bases and J by 2 bases, leaving 9 bases between them. The CDR3 runs 14 residues. CCR7-negative CD45RA+ TemRA cells were pooled with CD45RO+ cells for CD8 memory. The TCR sequence derives from a man aged 18-30 years in good health. Some clones in this sample may be carry-over from other donors' samples. The material sequenced was memory CD8+ T cells from PBMCs. Subset indicated: CD45RO+ cells pooled with CCR7-negative TemRA cells. The chain links TRBV27 to TRBJ2-5, with D unresolved. The DNA for the CDR3 is TGTGCCAGCAGTTTAGGGTCTGCTCAAGAGACCCAGTACTTC. Encoded protein: CASSLGSAQETQYF.